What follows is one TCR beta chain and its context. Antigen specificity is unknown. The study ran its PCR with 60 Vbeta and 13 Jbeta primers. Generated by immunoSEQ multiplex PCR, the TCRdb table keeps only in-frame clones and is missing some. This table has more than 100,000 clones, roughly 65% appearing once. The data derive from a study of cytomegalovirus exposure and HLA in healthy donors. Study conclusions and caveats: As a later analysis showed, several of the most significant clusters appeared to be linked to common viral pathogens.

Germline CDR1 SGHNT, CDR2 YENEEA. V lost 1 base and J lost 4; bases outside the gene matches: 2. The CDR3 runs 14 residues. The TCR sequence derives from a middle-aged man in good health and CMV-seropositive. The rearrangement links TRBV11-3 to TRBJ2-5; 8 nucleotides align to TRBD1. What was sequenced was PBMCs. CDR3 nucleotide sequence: TGTGCCAGCAGCTTAGCCCAGGGGGCAGAGACCCAGTACTTC. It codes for CASSLAQGAETQYF.